Below are 30 T cell receptor beta chains sequenced from a single sample in a study of blood T cells in healthy people across ages. It was with a sample-barcoded 5' primer and a J-beta primer mix that a second PCR of about 7 to 12 cycles was run. TCRdb re-derived calls from the 5' RACE reads in MiXCR, one entry per CDR3 protein. The sample lists about 930,000 distinct CDR3 sequences, roughly 29% seen once, with roughly 10% in the top ten. The data were also submitted as part of a second study, on T cells of mothers and their children.

Specimen: blood. These receptors were taken from a woman aged 40 to 50 in good health.

V is TRBV2 and J is TRBJ2-3; weak D call: TRBD1 (5 bases). V was pared by 7 bases and J by 7 bases, with 18 bases between. The CDR3 has 14 residues. From germline, CDR1 is SNHLY and CDR2 FYNNEI. The CDR3 sequence: CASKLDQGRHTQYF. CDR3 bases: TGTGCCAGCAAGCTCGACCAGGGAAGGCATACGCAGTATTTT.

This clonotype has at least ten counts. The chain recombines TRBV7-2 with TRBJ2-4; either TRBD1 or TRBD2 may supply D (6 bases each). The V and J ends lost 5 bases and 0 bases respectively, with 20 bases between them. This CDR3 is built from 18 residues. Germline V gene lookup returns CDR1 SGHTA and CDR2 FQGNSA. This CDR3 reads CASSGSMGGRSAKNIQYF. Written as DNA, the CDR3 is TGTGCCAGCAGCGGGTCGATGGGGGGCCGTTCAGCCAAAAACATTCAGTACTTC.

This clonotype was detected many times. This chain joins TRBV10-3 and TRBJ2-3; D not certain. Germline V CDR1 and CDR2: ENHRY, SYGVKD. The CDR3 is 15 residues long. Trimming pared 3 bases from V and 0 bases from J, leaving 10 bases between. The CDR3: CAISDGGQSTDTQYF. CDR3 nucleotide sequence: TGTGCCATCAGTGACGGTGGGCAGAGCACAGATACGCAGTATTTT.

V gene TRBV10-3 combines with J gene TRBJ2-2; no clear D gene. This CDR3 has 14 residues. V was clipped by 5 bases and J by 1 base, with 8 bases between them. Looked up from germline, CDR1 is ENHRY and CDR2 is SYGVKD. CDR3 nucleotide sequence: TGTGCCATCAGTTCACAGAAGAACACCGGGGAGCTGTTTTTT. This gives the protein CAISSQKNTGELFF.

This clonotype was seen only a few times. The chain uses TRBV7-2 and TRBJ1-2; possibly TRBD1 for D (6 bases). This CDR3 is built from 15 residues. CDR1 and CDR2 (germline): SGHTA, FQGNSA. Trimming cost V 1 base and J 4 bases, with 13 bases left between them. The CDR3 reads CASSLDGQPFYGYTF. The CDR3 DNA reads TGTGCCAGCAGCTTAGACGGACAGCCTTTCTATGGCTACACCTTC. Full variable domain (remainder filled in from reference TRBV7-2 and TRBJ1-2): GAGVSQSPSNKVTEKGKDVELRCDPISGHTALYWYRQSLGQGLEFLIYFQGNSAPDKSGLPSDRFSAERTGGSVSTLTIQRTQQEDSAVYLCASSLDGQPFYGYTFGSGTRLTVV.

This clonotype appeared many times. The chain recombines TRBV10-3 with TRBJ2-5; TRBD1 agrees at 7 bases. Germline CDR1 and CDR2: ENHRY and SYGVKD. After removal of 10 bases from V and 1 base from J, the junction contained 15 bases not matched to a gene. The CDR3 extends over 16 amino acids. CDR3 protein: CATSPDWTGPQETQYF. The DNA of the CDR3 is TGTGCCACCTCTCCCGATTGGACAGGACCCCAAGAGACCCAGTACTTC.

This clonotype was seen a few times. A single base separates this from a much larger clone, so it may be a read error. V and J are TRBV7-2 and TRBJ2-5; D gene ambiguous. The DNA end is a closer match to TRBJ2-7, so the J assignment may be wrong. The CDR3 has 19 residues. The germline CDR1 and CDR2 sequences are SGHTA and FQGNSA. CDR3 sequence reads: CVSSSYRAAGDAWIYEQYF. The CDR3, as DNA: TGTGTCAGCAGCTCTTATAGGGCGGCTGGCGACGCCTGGATCTACGAGCAGTACTTC.

This clonotype has only a few counts. V gene TRBV20-1 combines with J gene TRBJ1-5; D unclear. V was trimmed by 6 bases and J by 5 bases, leaving 14 bases between them. Germline V gene lookup returns CDR1 DFQATT and CDR2 SNEGSKA (reference sequence). CDR3 length: 13 amino acids. CDR3 region: CSAQTRMDQPQHF. As DNA, the CDR3 is TGCAGTGCCCAGACACGGATGGATCAGCCCCAGCATTTT.

The chain couples TRBV5-6 to TRBJ2-2; 9 nucleotides match TRBD1. Trimming at V came to 4 bases and at J to 4 bases, leaving 5 bases not matched to a gene. Germline V gene data show CDR1 as SGHDT and CDR2 as YYEEEE. The CDR3 runs to 15 residues. The CDR3 is CASSKGTGITGELFF. The CDR3 DNA follows: TGTGCCAGCAGCAAGGGGACAGGGATCACCGGGGAGCTGTTTTTT.

With regard to this clonotype: An end of the junction differs from the germline gene, which may be a read error. The chain uses TRBV5-1 and TRBJ2-4, with 10 nucleotides matching TRBD1. Germline CDR1 SGHRS, CDR2 YFSETQ. This CDR3 comprises 15 residues. CDR3 DNA sequence: TGCACCAGCAGCTTGGGACAGGGGCCCTCCGGTGAGCAGTACTTC. Amino acid sequence: CTSSLGQGPSGEQYF. The full variable domain, in which reference TRBV5-1 and TRBJ2-4 provide the parts outside the CDR3, is KAGVTQTPRYLIKTRGQQVTLSCSPISGHRSVSWYQQTPGQGLQFLFEYFSETQRNKGNFPGRFSGRQFSNSRSEMNVSTLELGDSALYLCTSSLGQGPSGEQYFGAGTRLSVL.

The rearrangement uses TRBV11-2 and TRBJ1-2, with unresolved D. Looked up from germline, CDR1 is SGHAT and CDR2 is FQNNGV. The CDR3 runs to 16 residues. V gave up 1 base and J gave up 0 bases, with 12 bases separating them. The CDR3 protein is CASSLGSLGPNYGYTF. For the CDR3, the DNA is TGTGCCAGCAGCTTAGGCTCTCTCGGGCCTAACTATGGCTACACCTTC.

This clonotype has a count of ten or more. The chain has TRBV18 and TRBJ2-1; 7 bases align to TRBD1. Unmatched junction bases numbered 9, after V lost 2 bases and J lost 5 bases. The CDR3 runs 16 residues. Germline lookup yields CDR1 KGHSH and CDR2 LQKENI. CDR3 bases: TGTGCCAGCTCACCAGTTTCCGGGACAGCCAACAATGAGCAGTTCTTC. Protein: CASSPVSGTANNEQFF.

There are many counts of this clonotype. V usage is TRBV12-3 or TRBV12-4 and J usage is TRBJ2-1, with 10 bases fitting TRBD1. With V trimmed by 4 bases and J by 5 bases, 5 bases remained unmatched. The CDR3 is 15 residues long. CDR3 sequence (DNA): TGTGCCAGCAGTTCTCGACAGGGGGCCCACAATGAGCAGTTCTTC. This sequence encodes CASSSRQGAHNEQFF.

Ten or more counts support this clonotype. The chain is built from TRBV20-1 and TRBJ1-2; 8 positions match TRBD1. The CDR3 loop spans 12 amino acids. Germline-derived CDR1 and CDR2 are DFQATT and SNEGSKA (reference sequence). V shed 3 bases, J shed 8 bases, and the junction held 5 bases outside the gene matches. The CDR3 DNA follows: TGCAGTGCTAGGCAGGACAGGGACGGCTACACCTTC. Its protein is CSARQDRDGYTF.

This clonotype was counted only a few times. The chain employs TRBV7-2 and TRBJ1-1; 12 nucleotides match TRBD1. The V gene's germline CDR1 is SGHTA and CDR2 FQGNSA. The CDR3 consists of 14 residues. Trimming at V came to 5 bases and at J to 11 bases, leaving 9 bases not matched to a gene. The CDR3 sequence is CASSLGTGGYSAFF. In nucleotides, the CDR3 is TGTGCCAGCAGCCTCGGGACAGGGGGCTATTCGGCTTTCTTT.

This rearrangement joins TRBV3-1 to TRBJ2-7, with 11 positions matching TRBD2. The CDR3 has 15 residues. V was pared by 3 bases and J by 2 bases, with 3 bases of the junction left unmatched. CDR1 and CDR2 (germline): LGHDT, YNNKEL (reference sequence). DNA for the CDR3: TGTGCCAGCAGCCATGCTAGCGGGGGGCCCTACGAGCAGTACTTC. Translated, it gives CASSHASGGPYEQYF.

The sample holds a few counts of this clonotype. This rearrangement joins TRBV18 to TRBJ2-7; 10 nucleotides align to TRBD1. Trimming at V came to 6 bases and at J to 6 bases, leaving 8 bases not matched to a gene. This CDR3 has 14 amino acids. Looked up from germline, CDR1 is KGHSH and CDR2 is LQKENI. The CDR3 bases are TGTGCCAGCTCCTCAGGGACAGGGGATTCCGAGCAGTACTTC. Translation: CASSSGTGDSEQYF.

The rearrangement uses TRBV12-3 or TRBV12-4 and TRBJ2-3, with TRBD2 as a possible D gene (5 bases). CDR3 size: 11 residues. V lost 8 bases, J lost 13 bases, and 16 bases lay in between. The CDR3 is CASRLGGGKYF. CDR3 nucleotide sequence: TGTGCCAGCCGACTCGGCGGAGGAAAGTATTTT.

This chain joins TRBV6-1 and TRBJ2-1, with 9 bases aligning to TRBD2. This CDR3 is built from 17 residues. CDR1 is MNHNS, CDR2 SASEGT, per germline. The V and J ends lost 9 bases and 15 bases, in that order; junction bases with no gene match: 27. The CDR3 is CASSIAFRLASGATRFF. As DNA, the CDR3 is TGTGCCAGTAGTATAGCATTTCGGTTGGCTAGCGGGGCCACGAGGTTCTTC.

Notes on this clonotype: A much larger clone is a single base away; this may be a read error. The chain employs TRBV4-1 and TRBJ1-2; D gene unclear. The CDR3 spans 15 residues. The ends were cut back, 4 bases at V and 8 bases at J, with 20 bases in the middle. The germline V gene encodes CDR1 MGHRA and CDR2 YSYEKL. The CDR3 reads CASSPDGIGCSGYTF. The DNA for the CDR3 is TGCGCCAGCAGCCCGGATGGTATAGGGTGCAGCGGCTACACCTTC.

The CDR3 region is CASSRGLARGGDTQYF. The CDR3 nucleotides are TGTGCCAGCAGCCGGGGACTAGCGCGGGGGGGAGATACGCAGTATTTT. This chain uses TRBV7-2 with TRBJ2-3, with TRBD2 identical over 10 bases. The V gene's germline CDR1 is SGHTA and CDR2 FQGNSA. This CDR3 has 16 residues. J was trimmed by 5 bases and V by 5 bases; bases with no gene match: 10.

Worth noting for this clonotype: A read error is possible here, since a much larger clone lies one base away. The V and J genes are TRBV7-9 and TRBJ2-1; D remains unclear. This CDR3 comprises 17 residues. Germline V gene sequence: CDR1 SEHNR, CDR2 FQNEAQ (reference sequence). The CDR3 DNA follows: TGTGCCGGCAGCTTACCCCGGACCCTCAGCTCCTACAATGAGCAGTTCTTC. It codes for CAGSLPRTLSSYNEQFF.

This clonotype appeared a few times. The chain uses TRBV12-3 or TRBV12-4 and TRBJ2-3; 12 nucleotides align to TRBD2. V was pared by 4 bases and J by 2 bases, with 13 bases of the junction left unmatched. The CDR3 is made up of 19 amino acids. The CDR3 is CASSSLAGGIAPNTDTQYF. In nucleotides, the CDR3 is TGTGCCAGCAGTTCCCTAGCGGGGGGGATCGCCCCTAACACAGATACGCAGTATTTT.

The J gene is TRBJ2-7, the V gene TRBV29-1; possibly TRBD1 for D (6 bases). V lost 1 base and J 6 bases, leaving 16 bases between the germline ends. CDR1 is SQVTM, CDR2 ANQGSEA, per germline. This CDR3 comprises 14 residues. The CDR3 reads CSVEASVRGSEQYF. The CDR3 DNA is TGCAGCGTTGAAGCTTCCGTCAGGGGAAGCGAGCAGTACTTC.

There are a few counts of this clonotype. This rearrangement joins TRBV28 to TRBJ2-7; D remains ambiguous. The length of the CDR3 is 12 residues. Germline lookup yields CDR1 MDHEN and CDR2 SYDVKM. Trimming stripped 5 bases from V and 4 bases from J, with 9 bases between. The CDR3 DNA reads TGTGCCAGCAGTACGGCAGAATACGAGCAGTACTTC. Translation: CASSTAEYEQYF.

In its sample, this clonotype was seen many times. The rearrangement uses TRBV24-1 and TRBJ2-7; 9 bases agree with TRBD2. Looked up from germline, CDR1 is KGHDR and CDR2 is SFDVKD. The CDR3 runs 15 residues. V dropped 4 bases and J dropped 5; count of bases not matched to a gene: 8. CDR3 amino acids: CATSEVAGGPNEQYF. The CDR3 DNA follows: TGTGCCACCAGTGAGGTCGCGGGGGGGCCCAACGAGCAGTACTTC.

Only a few counts were recorded for this clonotype. The chain links TRBV24-1 to TRBJ1-5; no firm D call. The CDR3 contains 15 residues. Germline V gives CDR1 KGHDR, CDR2 SFDVKD. The V and J ends lost 7 bases and 3 bases respectively, with 15 bases between them. CDR3 DNA: TGTGCCACCAGCAGAAGGGCGGGGTTCAATCAGCCCCAGCATTTT. It is translated as CATSRRAGFNQPQHF.

This clonotype was seen at least ten times. The V gene is TRBV7-9, the J gene TRBJ1-4, with TRBD1 matching over 10 bases. CDR1 and CDR2 from the germline V gene are SEHNR and FQNEAQ (reference sequence). CDR3 length: 13 amino acids. V shed 10 bases, J shed 6 bases, and the junction held 5 bases outside the gene matches. The CDR3 sequence is CATRGTGDEKLFF. The DNA of the CDR3 is TGTGCCACCCGGGGGACAGGGGATGAAAAACTGTTTTTT.

For this clonotype: A much larger clone lies a single base off, so this may be a read error. The V gene is TRBV7-2, the J gene TRBJ1-5; a weak D match, TRBD1 (6 bases). The germline gives CDR1 SGHTA, CDR2 FQGNSA. This CDR3 is 15 amino acids long. V was trimmed by 4 bases and J by 7 bases, leaving 17 bases between them. DNA of the CDR3: TGTGCCAGCAGCTCGAGACGGGGGGCTTGGCAGCCCCAGCATTTT. It specifies CASSSRRGAWQPQHF.

V gene TRBV6-6 combines with J gene TRBJ1-1; 11 bases align to TRBD1. J was trimmed by 7 bases and V by 2 bases; bases with no gene match: 3. This CDR3 region has 14 residues. Germline lookup yields CDR1 MNHNY and CDR2 SVGAGI (reference sequence). CDR3 nucleotides: TGTGCCAGCAGTTACCCGGGACAGGGGGTTGAAGCTTTCTTT. This encodes CASSYPGQGVEAFF.